Listed below are T cell receptor beta chains from one sample, sequenced in a study of blood T cell repertoires in COVID-19. The table came from immunoSEQ multiplex PCR; TCRdb's copy has only in-frame clones and leaves some out. The sample carries approximately 180,000 clones, about 85% recorded once. Sample: peripheral blood. These receptors all come from a man in his fifties or sixties with active or convalescent COVID-19. The CDR3 runs from the conserved cysteine through the conserved F or W. D genes are given only for firm matches. Clone sizes are given selectively: once, few, many, or a class where the clone is expanded.

j_call d_call v_call clone_size cdr3_aa cdr3_nt
TRBJ1-4 TRBD1 TRBV5-1 NA CASSLDWTGAAPNEKLFF TGCGCCAGCAGCTTGGATTGGACAGGGGCGGCTCCTAATGAAAAACTGTTTTTT
TRBJ1-5 NA TRBV19 NA CASSIPAGYNQPQHF TGTGCCAGTAGTATCCCCGCGGGGTACAATCAGCCCCAGCATTTT
TRBJ2-7 TRBD1 TRBV27 NA CASSKTGTGYYEQYF TGTGCCAGCAGTAAAACCGGGACAGGGTACTACGAGCAGTACTTC
TRBJ1-3 NA TRBV18 NA CASSPGGSSGNTIYF TGTGCCAGCTCACCAGGAGGGAGCTCTGGAAACACCATATATTTT
TRBJ1-6 TRBD1 TRBV19 NA CASRRGTANSPLHF TGTGCCAGCAGAAGGGGGACAGCCAATTCACCCCTCCACTTT
TRBJ1-2 NA TRBV20-1 NA CSAPESYGYTF TGCAGTGCCCCGGAGTCCTATGGCTACACCTTC
TRBJ1-6 NA TRBV19 once CASSSGPRVGSPLHF TGTGCCAGCTCATCCGGGCCGAGGGTCGGGTCACCCCTCCACTTT
TRBJ2-3 NA TRBV6-5 NA CASSYSGSTDTQYF TGTGCCAGCAGTTACTCGGGCAGCACAGATACGCAGTATTTT
TRBJ1-2 TRBD1 TRBV2 NA CAGGPGTGGNYGYTF TGTGCCGGGGGACCCGGGACAGGGGGTAACTATGGCTACACCTTC
TRBJ1-6 NA TRBV5-5 NA CASSLDWSEFRKITLHF TGTGCCAGCAGCTTGGATTGGTCCGAGTTTAGAAAAATCACCCTCCACTTT
TRBJ2-4 NA TRBV10-3 once CAIRQAEGIQYF TGTGCCATCAGGCAGGCCGAGGGCATTCAGTACTTC
TRBJ2-3 NA TRBV5-6 NA CASSWPAGNTDTQYF TGTGCCAGCAGCTGGCCCGCGGGGAACACAGATACGCAGTATTTT
TRBJ1-1 NA TRBV9 NA CASSVDSGLNTEAFF TGTGCCAGCAGCGTAGATTCGGGATTGAACACTGAAGCTTTCTTT
TRBJ1-1 TRBD1 TRBV18 NA CASSPLGTARGEAFF TGTGCCAGCTCACCACTCGGGACAGCTAGGGGTGAAGCTTTCTTT
TRBJ2-1 NA TRBV7-9 NA CASSPGVPSEQFF TGTGCCAGCAGCCCGGGAGTCCCCTCGGAGCAGTTCTTC
TRBJ2-1 TRBD1 TRBV5-1 few CASSSGQKNNEQFF TGCGCCAGCAGCTCGGGACAGAAAAACAATGAGCAGTTCTTC
TRBJ2-1 TRBD2 TRBV19 NA CASSIFETSVSHEQFF TGTGCCAGTAGTATTTTCGAGACTAGCGTGAGCCATGAGCAGTTCTTC
TRBJ1-2 NA TRBV9 NA CASSASPGVYGYTF TGTGCCAGCAGCGCATCGCCGGGGGTCTATGGCTACACCTTC
TRBJ1-2 NA TRBV2 NA CASSGQADGYTF TGTGCCAGCAGTGGACAGGCCGATGGCTACACCTTC
TRBJ1-1 TRBD1 TRBV12-3/TRBV12-4 once CASSLGQGVGAFF TGTGCCAGCAGCCTCGGACAGGGAGTCGGAGCTTTCTTT
TRBJ1-5 TRBD1 TRBV19 NA CATTSGTGDYSNQPQHF TGTGCCACTACCTCCGGGACAGGGGATTATAGCAATCAGCCCCAGCATTTT
TRBJ2-7 TRBD2 TRBV19 NA CASKSSAGGHEQYF TGTGCCAGCAAGTCGTCAGCGGGGGGCCACGAGCAGTACTTC